This TCR beta chain comes out of a study of blood T cell repertoires in COVID-19. Study-level information: Spain, Italy and the United States supplied samples that represented acute and convalescent COVID-19. From T cells, B-cell-depleted T cells, or PBMCs came the material, which was cDNA or gDNA.

Original analysis: Researchers report that nucleated cell counts were estimated from reference gene primer amplification. This table comes from immunoSEQ multiplex PCR, and its TCRdb copy is limited to in-frame clones, with some not included. That table is the source of V, J and clone size, and D and trimming were worked out from the DNA. There are about 220,000 clones in the sample; 80% to 90% occur only once, and under 3% lies in the top ten. This clone showed up just once. Germline V gene lookup returns CDR1 GTSNPN and CDR2 SVGIG (reference sequence). V lost 8 bases, J lost 7 bases, and 23 bases lay in between. This CDR3 contains 14 residues.

This sequence was found in a woman aged 40 to 50 with active or convalescent COVID-19. Sequenced: peripheral blood. The genes are TRBV30 and TRBJ1-2; tentatively, D is TRBD1 (6 bases). The CDR3 nucleotides read TGTGCCCAAACGTCCCGGCTGGGGGCCGGTGGCTACACCTTC. Translation: CAQTSRLGAGGYTF. Full variable domain (outside the CDR3, taken from reference TRBV30 and TRBJ1-2): SQTIHQWPATLVQPVGSPLSLECTVEGTSNPNLYWYRQAAGRGLQLLFYSVGIGQISSEVPQNLSASRPQDRQFILSSKKLLLSDSGFYLCAQTSRLGAGGYTFGSGTRLTVV.